These T cell receptor beta chains were read from a single sample in a study of T-cell reconstitution after alpha-beta-depleted transplantation in children. TCRdb itself ran the PCR reads through MiXCR, one entry per CDR3 protein. This sample has roughly 400,000 distinct CDR3 sequences, with about 40% found just once. Sequencing used PBMCs, obtained before TCRalphabeta/CD19-depleted stem cell transplant. These receptors all stem from a girl between 2 and 10 years old with aplastic anemia, due to receive a stem cell transplant. Each CDR3 is given with its conserved first and last residue. D genes are given only for firm matches. Only part of the rows carry a size: once, few, many, or a class if the clone is expanded.

d_gene,j_gene,abundance,len,v_gene,CDR3nt,CDR3aa
.,TRBJ2-1,few,14,TRBV29-1,TGCAGCGTTATGTGGGGGACGCCAGCCAGCGAGCAGTTCTTC,CSVMWGTPASEQFF
TRBD1,TRBJ2-7,many,13,TRBV29-1,TGCAGCGTTGAAAGGGACAGGAGATACGAGCAGTACTTC,CSVERDRRYEQYF
.,TRBJ2-1,many,14,TRBV20-1,TGCAGTGCTTTAGGGGCGGCAGCCTACAATGAGCAGTTCTTC,CSALGAAAYNEQFF
.,TRBJ1-1,.,16,TRBV27,TGTGCCAGCAGTTGGGGCCGCGGGGAGGGGGGCACTGAAGCTTTCTTT,CASSWGRGEGGTEAFF
.,TRBJ2-5,.,15,TRBV12-3/TRBV12-4,TGTGCCAGCAGTTTTGGCCATGGGGGGCGGGAGACCCAGTACTTC,CASSFGHGGRETQYF
.,TRBJ1-1,few,14,TRBV20-1,TGCAGTGCTAGTAGGGGTGCGGTAGACACTGAAGCTTTCTTT,CSASRGAVDTEAFF
.,TRBJ2-3,many,12,TRBV10-2,TGCGCCATTAGCGCGAGCACAGATACGCAGTATTTT,CAISASTDTQYF
.,TRBJ1-5,many,15,TRBV18,TGTGCCAGCTCCCAGGGAGGTGGTAGCAATCAGCCCCAGCATTTT,CASSQGGGSNQPQHF
.,TRBJ1-4,.,14,TRBV28,TGTGCCAGCAGTTTTGCGGCAACTAATGAAAAACTGTTTTTT,CASSFAATNEKLFF
TRBD2,TRBJ2-1,few,19,TRBV27,TGTGCCAGCAAAGACGTTAAGCTAGCGGGAGAACCCTCCTACAATGAGCAGTTCTTC,CASKDVKLAGEPSYNEQFF
TRBD1,TRBJ2-7,.,13,TRBV3-1,TGTGCCAGCAGCCACAGGGGGTTGAACGAGCAGTACTTC,CASSHRGLNEQYF
.,TRBJ2-6,.,15,TRBV5-1,TGCGCCAGCAGCATGGCCGGAACTGGGGCCAACGTCCTGACTTTC,CASSMAGTGANVLTF
TRBD2,TRBJ2-1,many,15,TRBV7-9,TGTGCCAGCAGCTTAGGGGCGCGGGAGAGGGGAGAGCAGTTCTTC,CASSLGARERGEQFF
.,TRBJ2-7,.,15,TRBV10-3,TGTGCCATCAGTGAAGGGGGGGGGAGCTCCTACGAGCAGTACTTC,CAISEGGGSSYEQYF
.,TRBJ2-7,many,15,TRBV21-1,TGTGCCAGCAGCCCGACCCGGGGGCGGGAGTGGGAGCAGTACTTC,CASSPTRGREWEQYF
.,TRBJ2-2,.,12,TRBV11-2,TGTGCCAGCAGCCTAGATGGCGGGGAGCTGTTTTTT,CASSLDGGELFF
.,TRBJ2-1,.,14,TRBV19,TGTGCCAGTAGTATTGGGACACCTACACGGGAGCAGTTCTTC,CASSIGTPTREQFF
.,TRBJ2-5,.,17,TRBV11-2,TGTGCCAGCAGCTTCAAACGGGCAGGGAACCGCCAAGAGACCCAGTACTTC,CASSFKRAGNRQETQYF
.,TRBJ2-7,once,14,TRBV20-1,TGCAGTGCTAGAGAGGGCCGAGCGATGGGGGAGCAGTACTTC,CSAREGRAMGEQYF
.,TRBJ2-3,many,14,TRBV5-1,TGCGCCAGCAGCTTGGCTACTAGCACAGATACGCAGTATTTT,CASSLATSTDTQYF
.,TRBJ2-3,.,12,TRBV29-1,TGCAGCGTTGAAGGACTCTCAGATACGCAGTATTTT,CSVEGLSDTQYF
.,TRBJ2-1,.,18,TRBV14,TGTGCCAGCAGCCCTGGGATGGGGTTCGAGGAGTTTTACAATGAGCAGTTCTTC,CASSPGMGFEEFYNEQFF
TRBD2,TRBJ2-7,.,14,TRBV20-1,TGCAGTGTCCCCGGGACTAGCCCAAACTACGAGCAGTACTTC,CSVPGTSPNYEQYF
TRBD2,TRBJ2-7,many,16,TRBV7-9,TGTGCCAGCAGCCTCGGGACTAGCGGGGTCTCCTACGAGCAGTACTTC,CASSLGTSGVSYEQYF
.,TRBJ2-3,.,14,TRBV29-1,TGCAGCGTTGAGGGTGCAAAGAGCACAGATACGCAGTATTTT,CSVEGAKSTDTQYF
.,TRBJ1-5,.,14,TRBV29-1,TGCAGCGTTGCGGGCGCGGCTGCAGGCCAGCCCCAGCATTTT,CSVAGAAAGQPQHF
TRBD1,TRBJ1-5,.,14,TRBV5-1,TGCGCCAGCAGCTTGGAGACAGGGGTTCAGCCCCAGCATTTT,CASSLETGVQPQHF
TRBD1,TRBJ1-1,few,12,TRBV30,TGTGCCTGGAAGGGACAGACGACTGAAGCTTTCTTT,CAWKGQTTEAFF
.,TRBJ1-2,.,13,TRBV20-1,TGCAGTGCTAGAGGGCTCCTCCAGTTTGGCTACACCTTC,CSARGLLQFGYTF
TRBD1,TRBJ2-6,.,18,TRBV7-3,TGTGCCAGCAGCTTAAATGGACAGGGCCTCTCTGGGGCCAACGTCCTGACTTTC,CASSLNGQGLSGANVLTF
.,TRBJ2-2,.,15,TRBV7-2,TGTGCCAGCAGGGAGACAGAGTCGAACACCGGGGAGCTGTTTTTT,CASRETESNTGELFF
TRBD1,TRBJ1-4,.,14,TRBV20-1,TGCAGTGCTAGCAAAGACAGGGTGAGGGAAAAACTGTTTTTT,CSASKDRVREKLFF
TRBD2,TRBJ2-3,.,17,TRBV20-1,TGCAGTGCATCGGCAGCGGGAGCCGTGTTTGGCACAGATACGCAGTATTTT,CSASAAGAVFGTDTQYF
.,TRBJ1-1,many,14,TRBV7-2,TGTGCCAGCAGCATGAACAGGGTGAACACTGAAGCTTTCTTT,CASSMNRVNTEAFF
TRBD1,TRBJ2-5,once,15,TRBV12-3/TRBV12-4,TGTGCCAGCAGTTCCGGACAGGGGGGCATACAGACCCAGTACTTC,CASSSGQGGIQTQYF
.,TRBJ1-1,many,14,TRBV4-3,TGCGCCAGCAGCCACCGTGGGATGAACACTGAAGCTTTCTTT,CASSHRGMNTEAFF
TRBD2,TRBJ2-7,many,14,TRBV28,TGTGCCAGCAGTTCGGGAGGATCCTCGGGGGAGCAGTACTTC,CASSSGGSSGEQYF
.,TRBJ1-4,few,14,TRBV7-6,TGTGCCAGCAAGGGGAGTGCAACTAATGAAAAACTGTTTTTT,CASKGSATNEKLFF
TRBD1,TRBJ2-7,many,14,TRBV7-9,TGTGCCAGCAGCCCGGACAGGCGGCGCGACGAGCAGTACTTC,CASSPDRRRDEQYF
.,TRBJ1-1,.,14,TRBV28,TGTGCCAGCAGTTTAGTGGAAGGGAGAACTGAAGCTTTCTTT,CASSLVEGRTEAFF
TRBD1,TRBJ1-1,many,14,TRBV5-1,TGCGCCAGCAGCTCCTGGACAGGGGACACTGAAGCTTTCTTT,CASSSWTGDTEAFF
.,TRBJ1-1,.,14,TRBV20-1,TGCAGTGCTAGAAGTTCCGGGGGCGGCACTGAAGCTTTCTTT,CSARSSGGGTEAFF
.,TRBJ2-1,.,14,TRBV7-9,TGTGCCAGCAGCATGATCCCAGGGAACGATGAGCAGTTCTTC,CASSMIPGNDEQFF
.,TRBJ2-1,many,13,TRBV5-5,TGTGCCAGCAGCTTAACTGCTAGCAATGAGCAGTTCTTC,CASSLTASNEQFF
TRBD2,TRBJ2-2,many,17,TRBV5-6,TGTGCCAGCAGCCGCCTAGCGGGGCACGCGAACACCGGGGAGCTGTTTTTT,CASSRLAGHANTGELFF
TRBD2,TRBJ2-3,few,15,TRBV7-8,TGTGCCAGCAGCTCCGGGACTAGCGGGGCTGATACGCAGTATTTT,CASSSGTSGADTQYF
TRBD2,TRBJ2-7,.,13,TRBV30,TGTGCCTGGGAAGCGGGAGAGCAATACGAGCAGTACTTC,CAWEAGEQYEQYF
.,TRBJ2-7,many,12,TRBV28,TGTGCCAGCAGTTTAATGATTTACGAGCAGTACTTC,CASSLMIYEQYF
TRBD1,TRBJ2-7,.,13,TRBV5-1,TGCGCCAGCAGCTTGGAGTCAGGGGGCGAGCAGTACTTC,CASSLESGGEQYF
.,TRBJ1-2,.,13,TRBV3-1,TGTGTCAGCAGCCCAGACAGGACCAACGGCTACACCTTC,CVSSPDRTNGYTF
.,TRBJ2-3,.,16,TRBV7-8,TGTGCCAGTTGCCGGGACGCAAAACCGAGCACAGATACGCAGTATTTT,CASCRDAKPSTDTQYF
.,TRBJ1-1,.,15,TRBV7-3,TGTGCCAGCAGCTTATCTCGGGGGGGTGGCACTGAAGCTTTCTTT,CASSLSRGGGTEAFF